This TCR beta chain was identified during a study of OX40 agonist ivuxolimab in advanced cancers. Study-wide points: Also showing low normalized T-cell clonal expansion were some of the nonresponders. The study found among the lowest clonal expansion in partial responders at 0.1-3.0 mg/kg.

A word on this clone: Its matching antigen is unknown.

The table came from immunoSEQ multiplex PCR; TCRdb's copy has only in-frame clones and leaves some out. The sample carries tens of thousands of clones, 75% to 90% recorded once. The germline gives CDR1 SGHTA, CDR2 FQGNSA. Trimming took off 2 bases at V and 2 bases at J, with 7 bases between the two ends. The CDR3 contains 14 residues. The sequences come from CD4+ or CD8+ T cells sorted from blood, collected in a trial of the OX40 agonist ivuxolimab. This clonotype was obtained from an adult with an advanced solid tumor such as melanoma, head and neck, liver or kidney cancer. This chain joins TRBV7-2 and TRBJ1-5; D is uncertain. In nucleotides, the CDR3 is TGTGCCAGCAGCTTATGGGCTGGCAATCAGCCCCAGCATTTT. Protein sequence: CASSLWAGNQPQHF.